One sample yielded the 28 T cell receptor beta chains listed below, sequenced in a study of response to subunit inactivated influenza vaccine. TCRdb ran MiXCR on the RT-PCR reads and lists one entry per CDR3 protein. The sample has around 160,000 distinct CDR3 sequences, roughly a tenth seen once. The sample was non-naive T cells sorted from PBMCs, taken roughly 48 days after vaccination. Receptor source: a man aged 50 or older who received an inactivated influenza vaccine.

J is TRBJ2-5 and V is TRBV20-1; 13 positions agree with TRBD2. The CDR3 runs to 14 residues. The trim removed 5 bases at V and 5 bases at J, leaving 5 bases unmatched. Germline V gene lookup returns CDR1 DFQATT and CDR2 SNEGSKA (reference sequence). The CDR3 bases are TGCAGTGCTCAGGGACTAGCGGGAATGGAGACCCAGTACTTC. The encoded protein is CSAQGLAGMETQYF.

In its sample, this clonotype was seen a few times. The CDR3 loop is CATSAGNQNIQYF. As DNA, the CDR3 is TGTGCCACCAGTGCCGGGAATCAAAACATTCAGTACTTC. This chain uses TRBV15 with TRBJ2-4, with D possibly being TRBD2 (5 bases). Germline assignment: CDR1 LNHNV and CDR2 YYDKDF (reference sequence). The CDR3 contains 13 residues. V gave up 6 bases and J gave up 5 bases, with 11 bases separating them.

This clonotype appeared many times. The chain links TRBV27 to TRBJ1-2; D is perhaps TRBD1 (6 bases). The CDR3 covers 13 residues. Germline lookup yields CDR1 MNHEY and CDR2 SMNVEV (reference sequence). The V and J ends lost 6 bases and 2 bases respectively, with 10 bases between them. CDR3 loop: CASSGQLNYGYTF. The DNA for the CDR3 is TGTGCCAGCAGCGGACAGTTGAACTATGGCTACACCTTC.

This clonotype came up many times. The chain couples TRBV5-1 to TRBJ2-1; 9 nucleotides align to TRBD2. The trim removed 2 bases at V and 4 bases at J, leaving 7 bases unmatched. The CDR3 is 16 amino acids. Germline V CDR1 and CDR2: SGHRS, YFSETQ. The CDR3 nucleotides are TGCGCCAGCAGCTTTCAGGCTAGCGGGGCGTACAATGAGCAGTTCTTC. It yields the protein CASSFQASGAYNEQFF.

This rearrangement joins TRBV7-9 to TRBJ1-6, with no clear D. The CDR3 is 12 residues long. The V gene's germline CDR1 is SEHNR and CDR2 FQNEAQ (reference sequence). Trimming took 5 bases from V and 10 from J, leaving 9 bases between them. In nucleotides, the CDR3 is TGTGCCAGCAGCAGGGAAGGGTCACCCCTCCACTTT. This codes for CASSREGSPLHF.

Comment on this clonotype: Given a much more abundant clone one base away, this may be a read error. CDR3 sequence reads: CAIRASWGSGLRPYEQYF. CDR3 coding DNA: TGTGCCATCAGGGCTTCCTGGGGGTCCGGGCTTCGACCCTACGAGCAGTACTTC. The rearrangement joins TRBV2 to TRBJ2-7; D tentatively fits TRBD1 or TRBD2 (5 bases each). Deletions cut 10 bases from V and 2 bases from J, with 30 bases between. The CDR3 contains 18 residues. CDR1 and CDR2 from the germline V gene are SNHLY and FYNNEI.

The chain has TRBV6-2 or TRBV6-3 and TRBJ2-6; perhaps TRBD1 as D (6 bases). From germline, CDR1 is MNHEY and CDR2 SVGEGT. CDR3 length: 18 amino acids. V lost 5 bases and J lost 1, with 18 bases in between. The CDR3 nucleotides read TGTGCCAGCAGTAAACGACAGGCGAGGGGATCTGGGGCCAACGTCCTGACTTTC. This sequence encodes CASSKRQARGSGANVLTF.

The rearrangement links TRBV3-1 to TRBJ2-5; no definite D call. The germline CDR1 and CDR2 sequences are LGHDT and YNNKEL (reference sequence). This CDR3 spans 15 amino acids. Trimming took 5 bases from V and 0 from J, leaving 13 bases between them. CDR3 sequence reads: CASSFHAGDQETQYF. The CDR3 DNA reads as TGTGCCAGCAGCTTCCACGCTGGCGACCAAGAGACCCAGTACTTC.

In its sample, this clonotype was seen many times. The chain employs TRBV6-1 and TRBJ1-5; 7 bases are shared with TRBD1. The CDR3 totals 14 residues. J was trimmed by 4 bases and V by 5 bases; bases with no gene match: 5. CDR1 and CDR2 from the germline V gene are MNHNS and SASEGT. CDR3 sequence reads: CASSPDRDNQPQHF. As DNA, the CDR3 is TGTGCCAGCAGTCCCGACAGGGATAATCAGCCCCAGCATTTT.

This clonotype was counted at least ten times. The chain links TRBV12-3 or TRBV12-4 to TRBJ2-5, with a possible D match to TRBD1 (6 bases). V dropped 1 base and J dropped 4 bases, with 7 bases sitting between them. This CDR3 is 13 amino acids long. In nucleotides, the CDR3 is TGTGCCAGCAGTTTAGGAGGGGGAGAGACCCAGTACTTC. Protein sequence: CASSLGGGETQYF.

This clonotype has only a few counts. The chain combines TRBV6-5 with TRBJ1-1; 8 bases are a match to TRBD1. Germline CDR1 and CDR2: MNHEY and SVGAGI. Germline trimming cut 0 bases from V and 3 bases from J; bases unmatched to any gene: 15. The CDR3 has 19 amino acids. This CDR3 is CASSYSSTPANRGDTEAFF. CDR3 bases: TGTGCCAGCAGTTACTCGTCGACCCCCGCAAACAGGGGGGACACTGAAGCTTTCTTT.

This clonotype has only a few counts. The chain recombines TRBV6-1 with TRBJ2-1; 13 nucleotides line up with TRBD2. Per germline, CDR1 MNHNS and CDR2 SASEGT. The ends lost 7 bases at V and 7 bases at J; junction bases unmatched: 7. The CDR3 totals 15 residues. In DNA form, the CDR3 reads TGTGCCAGCACGACTAGCGGGAGGAGGGGGAATGAGCAGTTCTTC. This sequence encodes CASTTSGRRGNEQFF.

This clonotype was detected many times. The CDR3 is CASSLGTSGSYEQYF. The CDR3 DNA sequence: TGTGCCAGCAGCTTAGGGACTAGCGGATCCTACGAGCAGTACTTC. The V and J genes are TRBV7-2 and TRBJ2-7; 10 bases fit TRBD2. Germline lookup yields CDR1 SGHTA and CDR2 FQGNSA. There are 15 residues in the CDR3. Losses at the gene ends were 1 base for V and 1 base for J; bases not matched to a gene: 1.

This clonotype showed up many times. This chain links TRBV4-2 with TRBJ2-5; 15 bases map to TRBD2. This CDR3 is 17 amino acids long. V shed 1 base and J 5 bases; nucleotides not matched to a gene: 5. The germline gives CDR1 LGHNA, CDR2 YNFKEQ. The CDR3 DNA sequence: TGTGCCAGCAGCCAAGGGACTAGCGGGGGGGCCTATGAGACCCAGTACTTC. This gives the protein CASSQGTSGGAYETQYF.

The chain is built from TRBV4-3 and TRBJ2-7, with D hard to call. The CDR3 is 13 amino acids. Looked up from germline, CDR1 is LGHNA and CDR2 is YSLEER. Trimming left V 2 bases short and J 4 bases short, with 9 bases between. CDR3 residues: CASSQHTGYEQYF. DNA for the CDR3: TGCGCCAGCAGCCAACACACTGGTTACGAGCAGTACTTC.

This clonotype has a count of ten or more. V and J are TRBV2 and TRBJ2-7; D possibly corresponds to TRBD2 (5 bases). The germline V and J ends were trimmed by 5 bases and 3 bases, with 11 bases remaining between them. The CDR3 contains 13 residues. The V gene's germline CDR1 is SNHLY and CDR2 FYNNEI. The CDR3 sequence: CASSSTDYYEQYF. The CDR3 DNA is TGTGCCAGCAGTTCCACAGACTACTACGAGCAGTACTTC.

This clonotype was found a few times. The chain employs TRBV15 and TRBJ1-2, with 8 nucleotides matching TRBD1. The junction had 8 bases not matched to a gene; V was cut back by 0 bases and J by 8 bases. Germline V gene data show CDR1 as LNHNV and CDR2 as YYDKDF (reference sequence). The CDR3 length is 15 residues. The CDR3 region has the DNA TGTGCCACCAGCAGAGATCCTCAGGGGGCGGGGGGCTACACCTTC. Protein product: CATSRDPQGAGGYTF.

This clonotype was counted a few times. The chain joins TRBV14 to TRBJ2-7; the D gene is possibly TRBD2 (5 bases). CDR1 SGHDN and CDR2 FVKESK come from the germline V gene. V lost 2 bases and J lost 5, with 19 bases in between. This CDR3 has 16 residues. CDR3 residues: CASSQWESPVMNEQYF. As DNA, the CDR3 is TGTGCCAGCAGCCAATGGGAGTCGCCTGTGATGAACGAGCAGTACTTC.

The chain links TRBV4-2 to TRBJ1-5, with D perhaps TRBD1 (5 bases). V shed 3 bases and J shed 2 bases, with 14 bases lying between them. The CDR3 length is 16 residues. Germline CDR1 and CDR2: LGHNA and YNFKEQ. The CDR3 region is CASSQIQGLGNQPQHF. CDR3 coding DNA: TGTGCCAGCAGCCAGATTCAGGGTTTAGGCAATCAGCCCCAGCATTTT.

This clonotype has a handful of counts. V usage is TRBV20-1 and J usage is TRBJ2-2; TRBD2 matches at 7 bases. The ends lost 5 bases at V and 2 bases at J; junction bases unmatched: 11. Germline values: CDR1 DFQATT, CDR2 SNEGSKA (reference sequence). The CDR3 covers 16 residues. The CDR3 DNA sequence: TGCAGTGCTCCACACCCGGGACTATATAACACCGGGGAGCTGTTTTTT. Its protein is CSAPHPGLYNTGELFF.

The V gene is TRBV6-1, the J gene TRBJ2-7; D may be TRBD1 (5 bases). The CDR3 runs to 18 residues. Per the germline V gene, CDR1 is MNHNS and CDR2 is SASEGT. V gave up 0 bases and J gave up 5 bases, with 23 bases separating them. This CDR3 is CASSEALPWQGYYDEQYF. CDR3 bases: TGTGCCAGCAGTGAAGCGCTTCCGTGGCAGGGATACTACGACGAGCAGTACTTC.

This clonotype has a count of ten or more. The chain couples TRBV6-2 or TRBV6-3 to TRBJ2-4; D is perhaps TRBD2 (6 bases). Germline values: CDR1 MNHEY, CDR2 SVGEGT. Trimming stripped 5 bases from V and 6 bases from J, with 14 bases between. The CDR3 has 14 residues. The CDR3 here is CASSDRLGGNIQYF. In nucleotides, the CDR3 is TGTGCCAGCAGTGATAGACTAGGAGGAAACATTCAGTACTTC.

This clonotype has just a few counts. The CDR3 DNA sequence: TGTGCCAGGGCCCAGACTAGCGGGGCAGAGACCCAGTACTTC. Protein product: CARAQTSGAETQYF. The chain links TRBV2 to TRBJ2-5; 11 bases are a match to TRBD2. Germline assignment: CDR1 SNHLY and CDR2 FYNNEI. Unmatched junction bases numbered 7, after V lost 9 bases and J lost 4 bases. This CDR3 is 14 amino acids long.

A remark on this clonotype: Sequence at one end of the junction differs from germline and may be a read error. The CDR3 DNA is TGTGCCAGCAGTTATTTACCGGGGCTAGCCCAGGACACCTTC. It translates to CASSYLPGLAQDTF. The genes are TRBV7-3 and TRBJ2-7; D possibly uses TRBD1 or TRBD2 (5 bases each). CDR3 size: 14 residues. The germline CDR1 and CDR2 sequences are SGHTA and FQGTGA.

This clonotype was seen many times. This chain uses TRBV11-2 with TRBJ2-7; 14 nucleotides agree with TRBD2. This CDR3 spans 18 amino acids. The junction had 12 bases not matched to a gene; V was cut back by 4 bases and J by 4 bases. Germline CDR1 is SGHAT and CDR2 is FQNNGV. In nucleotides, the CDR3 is TGTGCCAGCAGCTGGGGACTAGCGGGAGTAAGAAGGGGGTACGAGCAGTACTTC. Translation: CASSWGLAGVRRGYEQYF.

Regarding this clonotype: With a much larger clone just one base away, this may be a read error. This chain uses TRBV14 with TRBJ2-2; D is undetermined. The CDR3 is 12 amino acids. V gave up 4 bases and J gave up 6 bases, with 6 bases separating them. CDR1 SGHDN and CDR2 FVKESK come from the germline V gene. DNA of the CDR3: TGTGCCAGCAGCCCTCTTCCCGGGGAGCTGTTTTTT. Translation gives CASSPLPGELFF.

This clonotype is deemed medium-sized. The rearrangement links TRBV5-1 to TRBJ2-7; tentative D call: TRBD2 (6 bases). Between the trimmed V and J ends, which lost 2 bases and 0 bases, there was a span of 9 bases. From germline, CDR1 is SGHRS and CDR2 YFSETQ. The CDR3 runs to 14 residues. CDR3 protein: CASSFYGGSYEQYF. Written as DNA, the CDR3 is TGCGCCAGCAGCTTTTACGGGGGCTCCTACGAGCAGTACTTC.

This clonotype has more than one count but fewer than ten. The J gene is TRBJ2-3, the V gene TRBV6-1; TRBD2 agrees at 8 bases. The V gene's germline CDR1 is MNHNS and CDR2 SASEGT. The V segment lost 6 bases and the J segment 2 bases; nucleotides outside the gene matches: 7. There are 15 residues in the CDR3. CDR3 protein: CASSLSGGFTDTQYF. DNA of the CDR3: TGTGCCAGCAGCCTATCGGGGGGGTTCACAGATACGCAGTATTTT.